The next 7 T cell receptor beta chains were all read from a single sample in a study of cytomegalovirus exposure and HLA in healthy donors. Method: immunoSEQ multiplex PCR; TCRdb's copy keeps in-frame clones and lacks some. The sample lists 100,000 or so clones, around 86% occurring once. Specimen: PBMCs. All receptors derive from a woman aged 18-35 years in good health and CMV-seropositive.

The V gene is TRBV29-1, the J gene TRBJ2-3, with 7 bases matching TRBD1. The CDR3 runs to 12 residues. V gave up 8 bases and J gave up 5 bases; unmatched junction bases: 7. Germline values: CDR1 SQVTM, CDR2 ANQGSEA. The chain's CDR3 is CSYEGAEDTQYF. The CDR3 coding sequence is TGCAGCTATGAGGGGGCTGAAGATACGCAGTATTTT.

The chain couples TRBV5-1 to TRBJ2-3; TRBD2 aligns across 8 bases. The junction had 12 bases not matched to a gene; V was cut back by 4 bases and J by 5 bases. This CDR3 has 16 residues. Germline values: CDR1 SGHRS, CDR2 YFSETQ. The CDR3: CASSPPGTSSGDTQYF. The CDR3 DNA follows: TGCGCCAGCAGCCCCCCCGGGACTAGTTCCGGAGATACGCAGTATTTT. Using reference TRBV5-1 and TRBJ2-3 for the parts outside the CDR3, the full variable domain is KAGVTQTPRYLIKTRGQQVTLSCSPISGHRSVSWYQQTPGQGLQFLFEYFSETQRNKGNFPGRFSGRQFSNSRSEMNVSTLELGDSALYLCASSPPGTSSGDTQYFGPGTRLTVL.

The CDR3 region is CASSSLAGDGTDTQYF. The CDR3, as DNA: TGTGCCAGCAGCTCACTAGCGGGAGACGGCACAGATACGCAGTATTTT. This chain links TRBV11-3 with TRBJ2-3; TRBD2 aligns across 11 bases. The ends lost 4 bases at V and 1 base at J; junction bases unmatched: 4. The CDR3 covers 16 residues. CDR1 is SGHNT and CDR2 is YENEEA in the germline V gene.

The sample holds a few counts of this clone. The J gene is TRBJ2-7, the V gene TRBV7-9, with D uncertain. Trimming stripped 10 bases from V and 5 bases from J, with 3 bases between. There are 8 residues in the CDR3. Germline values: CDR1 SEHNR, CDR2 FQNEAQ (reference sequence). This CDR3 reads CATDEQYF. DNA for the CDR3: TGTGCCACTGACGAGCAGTACTTC.

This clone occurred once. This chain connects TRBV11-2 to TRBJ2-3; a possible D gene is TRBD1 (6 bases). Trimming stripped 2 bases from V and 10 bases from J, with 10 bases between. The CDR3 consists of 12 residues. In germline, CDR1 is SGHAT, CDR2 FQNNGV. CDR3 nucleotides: TGTGCCAGCAGCTTACTATCAGGGGCGCAGTATTTT. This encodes CASSLLSGAQYF. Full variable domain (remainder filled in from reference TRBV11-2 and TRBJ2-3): EAGVAQSPRYKIIEKRQSVAFWCNPISGHATLYWYQQILGQGPKLLIQFQNNGVVDDSQLPKDRFSAERLKGVDSTLKIQPAKLEDSAVYLCASSLLSGAQYFGPGTRLTVL.

The CDR3 sequence is CASRLRGNTGELFF. DNA for the CDR3: TGTGCCAGCAGGCTCAGGGGGAACACCGGGGAGCTGTTTTTT. The chain employs TRBV6-5 and TRBJ2-2; D might be TRBD1 (6 bases). In germline, CDR1 is MNHEY, CDR2 SVGAGI. This CDR3 comprises 14 residues. V dropped 6 bases and J dropped 1 base, with 9 bases sitting between them.

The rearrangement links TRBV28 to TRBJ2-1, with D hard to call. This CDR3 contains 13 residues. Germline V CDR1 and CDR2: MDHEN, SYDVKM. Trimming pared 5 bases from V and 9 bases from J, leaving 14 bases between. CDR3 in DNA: TGTGCCAGCAGTCCCTACCCGTTCGGTGAGCAGTTCTTC. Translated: CASSPYPFGEQFF. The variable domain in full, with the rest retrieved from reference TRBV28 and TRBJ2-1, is DVKVTQSSRYLVKRTGEKVFLECVQDMDHENMFWYRQDPGLGLRLIYFSYDVKMKEKGDIPEGYSVSREKKERFSLILESASTNQTSMYLCASSPYPFGEQFFGPGTRLTVL.